The TCR beta chain under discussion was sequenced for a study of blood T cell repertoires in COVID-19. Study in general: PBMCs, B-cell-depleted T cells, or T cells provided the cDNA or gDNA that made up the material.

Trimming took off 2 bases at V and 3 bases at J, with 14 bases between the two ends. Germline V CDR1 and CDR2: LGHDT, YNNKEL (reference sequence). The CDR3 sequence is 16 residues long. Original analysis: Estimated nucleated cell counts came from reference gene primer amplification. Clones were sequenced by immunoSEQ multiplex PCR, and TCRdb holds only the in-frame ones, with some missing. V, J and clone size were drawn from that table, and D and trimming were deduced from the DNA. The table shows 380,000 or so clones, with around 90% occurring only once. The chain joins TRBV3-1 (or the pseudogene TRBV3-2) to TRBJ2-1; D perhaps matches TRBD2 (6 bases). This receptor was obtained from a man aged 35 to 55 with acute or convalescent COVID-19. Material for sequencing was peripheral blood. The CDR3 DNA reads TGTGCCAGCAGCCAAACCGGGACTCCCCGCTACAATGAGCAGTTCTTC. The encoded protein is CASSQTGTPRYNEQFF.